This passage covers 23 T cell receptor beta chains from one sample sequenced in a study of tumor-infiltrating lymphocytes in primary liver carcinoma (dated by TCRdb to 2016 to 2017). Total RNA and DNA were co-extracted from 20-30 mg of bulk tissue with the AllPrep DNA/RNA mini kit, without cell sorting. The sequencer was an Illumina HiSeq 2500. A constant-region primer and ProtoScript II reverse transcriptase were used to reverse-transcribe TCRbeta-specific cDNA from around 480 ng total RNA. Construction of the TCRbeta libraries relied on three nested rounds of multiplex PCR, following a slightly modified ARM-PCR procedure. Each of the first two PCR rounds ran for about 10 cycles and used multiplex TRBV1-TRBV30 forward primers together with a Cbeta reverse primer. Starting from the raw public reads, TCRdb applied fastp trimming at Q25, assembled clones with MiXCR and retained in-frame beta chains. A single entry per CDR3 protein holds the most common genes and DNA from its merged rows. The sample has around 40,000 distinct CDR3 sequences on record, around 72% of them singletons. The ten most abundant clones make up approximately 19% of the sample.

Sequencing was done on a sample of liver tumor tissue from sampling region 2. Interpreted using the paper, the cell subset or site label stands for: tumor region T2, inferior pole. These receptor sequences come from a man aged 35-49 years with primary liver carcinoma and hepatitis B virus infection.

In regard to this clonotype: The CDR3 carries no conserved terminal phenylalanine or tryptophan, so it likely arises from a read error. V gene TRBV29-1 combines with J gene TRBJ2-2; 9 bases line up with TRBD2. From germline, CDR1 is SQVTM and CDR2 ANQGSEA. The CDR3 contains 15 residues. V lost 4 bases to trimming and J lost 7 bases; unmatched junction nucleotides: 10. CDR3 sequence reads: CSVGTSAASIGELFL. CDR3 sequence (DNA): TGCAGCGTTGGGACTAGCGCGGCGAGCATCGGGGAGCTGTTTCTT.

Only a few counts were recorded for this clonotype. This could be a read error, since a much larger clone is one nucleotide away. The chain has TRBV24-1 and TRBJ2-5; D not resolved. CDR3 length: 12 amino acids. Germline loops: CDR1 KGHDR, CDR2 SFDVKD. V was shortened by 0 bases and J by 7 bases, with 5 bases between the two germline ends. The CDR3 DNA sequence: TGTGCCACCAGTGATTTGGTCGGGACCCAGTACTTC. Translation gives CATSDLVGTQYF.

Concerning this clonotype itself: The germline gene is not matched at one end of the junction; a read error may be the cause. The V and J genes are TRBV16 and TRBJ1-1; D call uncertain. This CDR3 has 16 residues. In germline, CDR1 is KGHSY, CDR2 FQNENV. CDR3 DNA sequence: TGTGCCAGCAGCCAGTCTGTCGGCAGCCCGAACACTGGAGCTTTCTTT. Its protein product is CASSQSVGSPNTGAFF.

Concerning this clonotype itself: A read error may produce the germline difference seen at one junction end. The rearrangement joins TRBV4-1 to TRBJ2-3; tentatively, D is TRBD1 (5 bases). Looked up from germline, CDR1 is MGHRA and CDR2 is YSYEKL. The CDR3 is 13 amino acids. The CDR3 DNA reads TGCACCAGCAGCCAAGTAAGCACAGGTACGCAGTATTTT. Translation: CTSSQVSTGTQYF.

As for this clonotype: It is likely a read error, because the conserved phenylalanine at the end of the CDR3 is missing. The chain uses TRBV29-1 and TRBJ2-7; a weak D match, TRBD1 (6 bases). Germline values: CDR1 SQVTM, CDR2 ANQGSEA. The CDR3 contains 12 residues. As DNA, the CDR3 is TGCAGTGCCCGGCAGGGGACCTACGAGCAGTACCTC. Translating it yields CSARQGTYEQYL.

Turning to this clonotype: The CDR3 ends on some other residue instead of the conserved phenylalanine or tryptophan, so this is likely a read error. It is unclear where the CDR3 begins or ends on the DNA, so no DNA is shown, and the CDR3 is as TCRdb lists it. V gene TRBV11-2 combines with J gene TRBJ2-6. The CDR3 has 15 amino acids, counting both end residues. Germline V gives CDR1 SGHAT, CDR2 FQNNGV. CDR3 sequence reads: CATQRPRSGANVMTS.

For this clonotype: Its ends do not fully match the called genes, so a read error is possible. The V call is TRBV29-1, the J call TRBJ2-5; no firm D call. CDR3 size: 13 residues. Germline V gene sequence: CDR1 SQVTM, CDR2 ANQGSEA. CDR3 in amino acids: CSVEASTQETQYF. For the CDR3, the DNA is TGCAGCGTTGAAGCCTCGACACAAGAGACCCAGTATTTC.

As concerns this clonotype: The CDR3 does not end in the conserved phenylalanine or tryptophan, so this is likely a read error. This chain connects TRBV14 to TRBJ2-1; a possible D gene is TRBD2 (6 bases). The J call is doubtful: the DNA matches TRBJ2-4 better. Germline lookup yields CDR1 SGHDN and CDR2 FVKESK. This CDR3 is 16 amino acids long. The CDR3 DNA reads TGTGCCAGCAGTGCCGTAGCGGAATGGGTAAACAATGATCAGTACCTC. Amino acids: CASSAVAEWVNNDQYL.

Ten or more counts support this clonotype. This sequence joins TRBV28 and TRBJ1-3; the D is unclear. The V gene's germline CDR1 is MDHEN and CDR2 SYDVKM. Trimming shortened V by 3 bases and J by 4 bases, and 4 bases separated the two germline ends. The CDR3 extends over 12 amino acids. The CDR3 loop is CASSFGGNTIYF. The CDR3, as DNA: TGTGCCAGCAGTTTTGGGGGAAACACCATATATTTT.

This clonotype was counted once. A much larger clone differs from this one at a single base, so this may be a read error. This chain links TRBV9 with TRBJ2-1, with 9 bases identical to TRBD2. The CDR3 spans 17 residues. Germline CDR1 and CDR2: SGDLS and YYNGEE. Trimming removed 1 base from V and 5 bases from J; junction bases left unmatched: 10. The CDR3 is CASSVNGSGRSNNEQFF. CDR3 bases: TGTGCCAGCAGCGTAAATGGCAGCGGGAGGAGCAACAATGAGCAGTTCTTC. Variable domain in full (rest from reference TRBV9 and TRBJ2-1): DSGVTQTPKHLITATGQRVTLRCSPRSGDLSVYWYQQSLDQGLQFLIQYYNGEERAKGNILERFSAQQFPDLHSELNLSSLELGDSALYFCASSVNGSGRSNNEQFFGPGTRLTVL.

The chain uses TRBV29-1 and TRBJ2-7, with TRBD1 matching 7 bases. CDR3 length: 14 amino acids. CDR1 is SQVTM and CDR2 is ANQGSEA in the germline V gene. Unmatched junction bases numbered 9, after V lost 7 bases and J lost 0 bases. The CDR3 spells CSGSRWDSSYEQYF. The CDR3 DNA reads as TGCAGCGGCTCCCGTTGGGACAGCTCCTACGAGCAGTACTTC.

This clonotype was detected a few times. The gene calls are TRBV2 and TRBJ2-5; D might be TRBD2 (6 bases). The ends were cut back, 6 bases at V and 5 bases at J, with 13 bases in the middle. The CDR3 has 13 amino acids. The germline V gene encodes CDR1 SNHLY and CDR2 FYNNEI. For the CDR3, the DNA is TGTGCCAGCAGCGGGACTGGCATGGAGACCCAGTACTTC. Amino acid sequence: CASSGTGMETQYF.

Remarks on this clonotype: Germline and junction disagree at one end, which may indicate a read error. V gene TRBV28 combines with J gene TRBJ2-7, with unresolved D. The length of the CDR3 is 14 residues. Looked up from germline, CDR1 is MDHEN and CDR2 is SYDVKM. CDR3 sequence reads: CAISAAPRLYKQYF. CDR3 DNA sequence: TGTGCCATCTCGGCGGCCCCCCGACTCTACAAGCAGTACTTC.

As for this clonotype: As the CDR3 is not closed by the conserved phenylalanine or tryptophan, this likely results from a read error. The rearrangement joins TRBV5-8 to TRBJ2-2; no definite D call. The length of the CDR3 is 14 residues. Germline CDR1 SGHTS, CDR2 YDEGEE. The CDR3 here is CTSSSALNTGELFS. The CDR3 DNA is TGTACCAGCAGCTCAGCCCTTAACACCGGGGAGCTGTTTTCT.

With regard to this clonotype: At one of its ends the junction is not consistent with the germline gene, which may arise from a read error. The V call is TRBV6-6, the J call TRBJ2-5; D is unclear. Germline loops: CDR1 MNHNY, CDR2 SVGAGI (reference sequence). The CDR3 contains 14 residues. The CDR3 DNA sequence: TGTGCCAGCGGTTACTCTGGACGGCAAGAGACCCATTACTTC. This gives the protein CASGYSGRQETHYF.

Details on this clonotype: The junction departs from germline at one end; a sequencing error may be responsible. This chain connects TRBV11-2 to TRBJ2-7; D remains ambiguous. This CDR3 is 15 amino acids long. CDR1 and CDR2 (germline): SGHAT, FQNNGV. CDR3: CTSNSRRLYAREQYF. Here the CDR3 DNA reads TGTACCAGCAACTCCAGACGGCTTTACGCGCGCGAGCAGTACTTC.

V and J are TRBV11-1 and TRBJ2-7; D unresolved. Germline-derived CDR1 and CDR2 are SGHAT and FQDESV (reference sequence). The CDR3 contains 15 residues. Trimming took off 4 bases at V and 2 bases at J, with 15 bases between the two ends. CDR3 sequence (DNA): TGTGCCAGCAGCTCGCTTCCGGTGGGCACCTACGAGCAGTACTTC. Its protein is CASSSLPVGTYEQYF. Filled out from reference TRBV11-1 and TRBJ2-7, the complete variable domain reads EAEVAQSPRYKITEKSQAVAFWCDPISGHATLYWYRQILGQGPELLVQFQDESVVDDSQLPKDRFSAERLKGVDSTLKIQPAELGDSAMYLCASSSLPVGTYEQYFGPGTRLTVT.

This clonotype was counted between two and nine times. This sequence may be a read error, since a much larger clone differs from it by one base. The CDR3 does not close with the conserved phenylalanine or tryptophan, likely indicating a read error. The chain links TRBV5-1 to TRBJ2-7, with 10 bases matching TRBD2. This CDR3 has 14 residues. J lost 3 bases, V lost 0 bases, and 0 bases had no gene match. CDR1 and CDR2 from the germline V gene are SGHRS and YFSETQ. CDR3: CASSLGTSGYEQYS. CDR3 in DNA: TGCGCCAGCAGCTTGGGGACTAGCGGCTACGAGCAGTACTCC.

The chain is built from TRBV30 and TRBJ1-1, with D possibly matching TRBD1 (5 bases). The CDR3 has 13 amino acids. Germline CDR1 reads GTSNPN; CDR2 reads SVGIG (reference sequence). Trimming removed 4 bases at V and 11 bases at J, with 20 bases between. The CDR3 DNA reads as TGTGCCTGGACCCCGGGGCCGAACATTGAGGCTTTCTTT. It encodes CAWTPGPNIEAFF.

For this clonotype: One junction end disagrees with the germline gene, perhaps due to a read error. V usage is TRBV11-1 and J usage is TRBJ2-7; D call uncertain. This CDR3 contains 13 residues. CDR1 SGHAT and CDR2 FQDESV come from the germline V gene (reference sequence). CDR3 residues: CAGMGKRSYEQYF. For the CDR3, the DNA is TGCGCCGGCATGGGGAAGCGATCCTACGAGCAGTACTTC.

A few counts support this clonotype. An end of the junction does not agree with germline; a read error may underlie this. The chain has TRBV11-3 and TRBJ2-1; TRBD2 might be the D (5 bases). Looked up from germline, CDR1 is SGHNT and CDR2 is YENEEA. CDR3 size: 17 residues. CDR3 sequence (DNA): TGTGCCAGCAGCTTAGGCATACCTGGACTCCCCCACAATGGGCAGTTCTTC. Its protein is CASSLGIPGLPHNGQFF.

In regard to this clonotype: The germline gene is not matched at one end of the junction; a read error may be the cause. The rearrangement uses TRBV12-3 or TRBV12-4 and TRBJ1-4; tentative D call: TRBD1 (6 bases). The CDR3 length is 14 residues. CDR3 in amino acids: CASCLSGVSERLFF. The CDR3 DNA is TGTGCCAGCTGTTTATCAGGGGTTAGTGAAAGACTGTTTTTT.

As regards this clonotype: One junction end disagrees with the germline gene, perhaps due to a read error. The V call is TRBV5-6, the J call TRBJ2-3; 7 bases are shared with TRBD1. The germline V gene encodes CDR1 SGHDT and CDR2 YYEEEE. CDR3 length: 15 amino acids. The DNA for the CDR3 is TGTGCTAGCAGCGTTAGACAGGGTTTGGCAGATGCGCAGTATTTT. It encodes CASSVRQGLADAQYF. Filled out from reference TRBV5-6 and TRBJ2-3, the complete variable domain reads DAGVTQSPTHLIKTRGQQVTLRCSPKSGHDTVSWYQQALGQGPQFIFQYYEEEERQRGNFPDRFSGHQFPNYSSELNVNALLLGDSALYLCASSVRQGLADAQYFGPGTRLTVL.